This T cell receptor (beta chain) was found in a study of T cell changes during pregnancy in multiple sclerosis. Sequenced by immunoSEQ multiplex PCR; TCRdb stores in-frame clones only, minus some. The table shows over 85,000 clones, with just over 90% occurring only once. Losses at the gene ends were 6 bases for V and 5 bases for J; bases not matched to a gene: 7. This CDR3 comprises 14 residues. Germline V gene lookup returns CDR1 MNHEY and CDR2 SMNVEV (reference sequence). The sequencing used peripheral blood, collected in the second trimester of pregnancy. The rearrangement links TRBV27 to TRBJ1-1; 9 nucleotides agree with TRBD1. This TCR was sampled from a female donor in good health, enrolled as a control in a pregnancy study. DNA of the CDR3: TGTGCCAGCAGCATACAGGGGGCATGGACTGAAGCTTTCTTT. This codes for CASSIQGAWTEAFF.